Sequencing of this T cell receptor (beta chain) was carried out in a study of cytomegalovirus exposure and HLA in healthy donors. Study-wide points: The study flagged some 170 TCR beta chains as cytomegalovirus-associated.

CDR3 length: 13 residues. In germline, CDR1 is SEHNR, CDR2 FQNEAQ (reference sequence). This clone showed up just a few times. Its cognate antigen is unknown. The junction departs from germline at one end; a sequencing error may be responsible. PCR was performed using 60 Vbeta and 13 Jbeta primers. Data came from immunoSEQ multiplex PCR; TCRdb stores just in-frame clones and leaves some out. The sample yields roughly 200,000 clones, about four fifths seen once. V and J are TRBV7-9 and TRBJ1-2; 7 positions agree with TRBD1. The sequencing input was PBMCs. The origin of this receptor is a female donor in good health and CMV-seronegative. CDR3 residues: CSSWARDSYGYTF. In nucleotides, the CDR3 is TGTTCCAGCTGGGCTCGGGACAGCTATGGCTACACCTTC.